One sample yielded the 10 T cell receptor beta chains listed below, sequenced in a study of CD8 T cells in ankylosing spondylitis. Each CDR3 protein is one row after TCRdb ran MiXCR on the 5' RACE reads. The sample consists of about 150,000 distinct CDR3 sequences, 6% to 8.5% of them appearing once. Sample: blood, either unsorted or a sorted T cell fraction (not recorded which). The receptors shown here come from a female donor with ankylosing spondylitis or in good health (not recorded which).

This clonotype was found many times. The rearrangement uses TRBV7-2 and TRBJ1-3; possibly TRBD1 for D (5 bases). The CDR3 spans 16 residues. CDR1 is SGHTA and CDR2 is FQGNSA in the germline V gene. V dropped 1 base and J dropped 4 bases, with 14 bases sitting between them. CDR3 sequence: CASSLVSRVSGNTIYF. In nucleotides, the CDR3 is TGTGCCAGCAGCTTAGTCTCCAGGGTTTCCGGAAACACCATATATTTT.

This chain connects TRBV7-9 to TRBJ1-1, with no clear D. The CDR3 is 9 amino acids. Trimming took off 5 bases at V and 8 bases at J, with 3 bases between the two ends. Germline CDR1 SEHNR, CDR2 FQNEAQ (reference sequence). CDR3 amino acids: CASSPEAFF. CDR3 DNA sequence: TGTGCCAGCAGCCCAGAAGCTTTCTTT.

This clonotype was found many times. CDR3 amino acids: CASSIRIGGGAVNEQFF. For the CDR3, the DNA is TGTGCCAGTAGTATACGGATCGGCGGGGGGGCCGTCAATGAGCAGTTCTTC. This chain joins TRBV19 and TRBJ2-1, with 9 positions matching TRBD2. V lost 2 bases, J lost 6 bases, and 11 bases stayed unmatched. CDR1 and CDR2 from the germline V gene are LNHDA and SQIVND (reference sequence). This CDR3 has 17 amino acids.

This clonotype was seen a handful of times. V is TRBV4-2 and J is TRBJ2-7; 8 nucleotides agree with TRBD1. The germline CDR1 and CDR2 sequences are LGHNA and YNFKEQ. The CDR3 has 15 residues. Losses at the gene ends were 5 bases for V and 5 bases for J; bases not matched to a gene: 11. CDR3 region: CASSESTGVTDEQYF. As DNA, the CDR3 is TGTGCCAGCAGCGAATCGACAGGGGTAACGGACGAGCAGTACTTC.

This clonotype was seen at least ten times. CDR3 DNA: TGTGCCAGCGGCTACAGAACGAACACTGAAGCTTTCTTT. Amino acid sequence: CASGYRTNTEAFF. V and J are TRBV6-6 and TRBJ1-1; D unclear. The length of the CDR3 is 13 residues. Trimming cost V 8 bases and J 1 base, with 11 bases left between them. Germline CDR1 MNHNY, CDR2 SVGAGI (reference sequence).

This clonotype was observed a handful of times. The chain carries TRBV5-1 and TRBJ2-7; no reliable D call. Between the trimmed V and J ends, which lost 0 bases and 3 bases, there was a span of 16 bases. In germline, CDR1 is SGHRS, CDR2 YFSETQ. CDR3 length: 16 residues. The CDR3: CASSLAGRASFYEQYF. The CDR3 region has the DNA TGCGCCAGCAGCTTGGCCGGGCGTGCCAGTTTCTACGAGCAGTACTTC.

This clonotype was recorded many times. The chain links TRBV28 to TRBJ2-7; 8 bases map to TRBD2. Germline V lookup: CDR1 MDHEN, CDR2 SYDVKM. The CDR3 is 14 amino acids. Losses at the gene ends were 4 bases for V and 2 bases for J; bases not matched to a gene: 4. Here the CDR3 reads CASSSPGLAYEQYF. The CDR3, as DNA: TGTGCCAGCAGTTCACCGGGACTAGCCTACGAGCAGTACTTC.

In this sample, this clonotype turned up many times. The genes are TRBV4-1 and TRBJ1-4, with D uncertain. The V end was cut by 5 bases, the J end by 4 bases, with 17 bases between. This CDR3 region has 16 residues. The germline gives CDR1 MGHRA, CDR2 YSYEKL. This CDR3 is CASSLKPRQFNEKLFF. Written as DNA, the CDR3 is TGCGCCAGCAGCTTAAAACCCAGGCAGTTTAATGAAAAACTGTTTTTT.

This clonotype was seen many times. The chain has TRBV20-1 and TRBJ1-2, with TRBD1 matching 12 bases. Trimming cost V 3 bases and J 5 bases; bases outside gene matches: 4. Germline CDR1 is DFQATT and CDR2 is SNEGSKA (reference sequence). The CDR3 runs to 14 residues. CDR3 in DNA: TGCAGTGCTAGGGAGGGACAGGGGGCTTATGGCTACACCTTC. It encodes CSAREGQGAYGYTF.

This clonotype has ten or more counts. This chain uses TRBV18 with TRBJ2-2, with 7 nucleotides matching TRBD1. Germline V gives CDR1 KGHSH, CDR2 LQKENI. The CDR3 is made up of 15 amino acids. Unmatched junction bases numbered 6, after V lost 8 bases and J lost 0 bases. The CDR3 DNA reads TGTGCCAGCAGTCCCGGGACAGCGAACACCGGGGAGCTGTTTTTT. The encoded protein is CASSPGTANTGELFF.